The rows below give T cell receptor beta chains drawn from one sample of a study of identical twins. TCRdb ran MiXCR on the 5' RACE reads and lists one entry per CDR3 protein. The table has about 220,000 distinct CDR3 sequences, 7.5% seen once. This sample also appeared in a second study, on yellow fever vaccine responses in identical twins.

The specimen was CD8+ T cells sorted from blood. The receptors were gathered from a woman in her late teens or twenties in good health. Each CDR3 is given with its conserved first and last residue. Fields, in order: clone size, V gene, J gene, CDR3 protein. A row's size may be missing; if present it is once, few, many or a size class.

clone size: many; V gene: TRBV4-1; J gene: TRBJ2-1; CDR3 protein: CASSQDSSNEQFF
clone size: many; V gene: TRBV28; J gene: TRBJ2-3; CDR3 protein: CASSLVGEGDTQYF
clone size: many; V gene: TRBV4-1; J gene: TRBJ1-2; CDR3 protein: CASSQGGGGYTF
clone size: many; V gene: TRBV5-1; J gene: TRBJ1-1; CDR3 protein: CASSLGFYRETEAFF
clone size: many; V gene: TRBV4-1; J gene: TRBJ1-2; CDR3 protein: CASSQGNGYYGYTF
clone size: few; V gene: TRBV14; J gene: TRBJ2-5; CDR3 protein: CASSPRLAVGQETQYF
clone size: few; V gene: TRBV24-1; J gene: TRBJ1-2; CDR3 protein: CATSPGVLYGYTF
clone size: .; V gene: TRBV3-1; J gene: TRBJ2-2; CDR3 protein: CASSQGPPSTYANTGELFF
clone size: .; V gene: TRBV3-1; J gene: TRBJ2-7; CDR3 protein: CASSPPSGIYEQYF
clone size: many; V gene: TRBV19; J gene: TRBJ2-3; CDR3 protein: CASSRLVSDTQYF
clone size: many; V gene: TRBV4-1; J gene: TRBJ2-1; CDR3 protein: CASSQGPREITGEQFF
clone size: .; V gene: TRBV18; J gene: TRBJ2-7; CDR3 protein: CASSPFGTGAYEQYF
clone size: many; V gene: TRBV28; J gene: TRBJ2-1; CDR3 protein: CASSTKRESYNEQFF
clone size: many; V gene: TRBV28; J gene: TRBJ2-7; CDR3 protein: CASSTHQTGSVYEQYF
clone size: .; V gene: TRBV6-5; J gene: TRBJ1-4; CDR3 protein: CASSYTWVRTTNEKLFF
clone size: few; V gene: TRBV14; J gene: TRBJ2-5; CDR3 protein: CASSKRTSGGPYQETQYF
clone size: .; V gene: TRBV11-1; J gene: TRBJ2-1; CDR3 protein: CASSQKDSNEQFF
clone size: .; V gene: TRBV5-6; J gene: TRBJ2-2; CDR3 protein: CASSVGVLGENTGELFF
clone size: .; V gene: TRBV4-2; J gene: TRBJ2-7; CDR3 protein: CASSQGPGGYEQYF
clone size: .; V gene: TRBV5-4; J gene: TRBJ2-7; CDR3 protein: CASSPAGTGWYEQYF
clone size: .; V gene: TRBV9; J gene: TRBJ2-4; CDR3 protein: CASSVVWGLAKNIQYF
clone size: many; V gene: TRBV12-3/TRBV12-4; J gene: TRBJ2-5; CDR3 protein: CASSPLLTAGETQYF
clone size: many; V gene: TRBV28; J gene: TRBJ2-1; CDR3 protein: CASRFGLAGFMGSYNEQFF
clone size: many; V gene: TRBV7-9; J gene: TRBJ2-3; CDR3 protein: CASSRPPGGSTDTQYF
clone size: few; V gene: TRBV7-9; J gene: TRBJ2-1; CDR3 protein: CASSWSAGKNEQFF
clone size: .; V gene: TRBV6-2/TRBV6-3; J gene: TRBJ2-1; CDR3 protein: CASSYGPGGNEQFF
clone size: .; V gene: TRBV7-3; J gene: TRBJ1-1; CDR3 protein: CASSLRAFGQGSTEAFF